The subject of this entry is one T cell receptor beta chain. Its target is unknown. V lost 4 bases and J lost 6; bases outside the gene matches: 3. CDR3 length equals 14 residues. Germline V gene lookup returns CDR1 SGHRS and CDR2 YFSETQ. The data were taken from a study of T cell responses to AZD1222 COVID-19 vaccine. The study's findings and limits: Mostly white British, mostly female donors; authors suggested clonal diversity may be underestimated.

Profiled with immunoSEQ multiplex PCR; TCRdb holds only in-frame clones, not every one. The data hold about 160,000 clones, with 75% to 95% observed a single time. The TCR originated in an adult who received the AZD1222 COVID-19 vaccine. The sample here was peripheral blood, taken 28 days after the second AZD1222 dose. The V and J genes are TRBV5-1 and TRBJ2-1, with 11 bases that match TRBD1. The CDR3 loop is CASSVGTGGNEQFF. The CDR3 DNA sequence: TGCGCCAGCAGCGTCGGGACAGGGGGCAATGAGCAGTTCTTC.